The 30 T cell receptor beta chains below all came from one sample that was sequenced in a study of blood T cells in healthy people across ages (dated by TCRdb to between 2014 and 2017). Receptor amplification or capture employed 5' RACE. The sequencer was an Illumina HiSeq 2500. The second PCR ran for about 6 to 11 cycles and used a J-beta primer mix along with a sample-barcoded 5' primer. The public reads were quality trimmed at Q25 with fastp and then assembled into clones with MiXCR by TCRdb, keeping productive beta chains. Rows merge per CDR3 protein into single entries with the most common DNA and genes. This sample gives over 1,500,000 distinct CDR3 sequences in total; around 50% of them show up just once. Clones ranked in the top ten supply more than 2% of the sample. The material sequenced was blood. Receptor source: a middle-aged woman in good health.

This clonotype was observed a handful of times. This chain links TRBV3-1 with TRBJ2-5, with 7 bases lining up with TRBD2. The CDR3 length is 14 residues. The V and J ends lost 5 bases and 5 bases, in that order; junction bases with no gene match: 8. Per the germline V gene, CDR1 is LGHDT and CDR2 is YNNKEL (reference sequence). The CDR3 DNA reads TGTGCCAGCAGCGGACTAGTTGTCAGGGAGACCCAGTACTTC. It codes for CASSGLVVRETQYF.

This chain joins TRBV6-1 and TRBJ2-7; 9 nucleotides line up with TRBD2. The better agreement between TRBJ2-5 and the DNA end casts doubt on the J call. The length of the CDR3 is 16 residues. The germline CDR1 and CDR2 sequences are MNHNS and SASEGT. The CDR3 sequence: CASSEAPAGGALTQYF. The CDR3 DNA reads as TGTGCCAGCAGTGAGGCCCCAGCGGGGGGCGCGTTGACCCAGTACTTC.

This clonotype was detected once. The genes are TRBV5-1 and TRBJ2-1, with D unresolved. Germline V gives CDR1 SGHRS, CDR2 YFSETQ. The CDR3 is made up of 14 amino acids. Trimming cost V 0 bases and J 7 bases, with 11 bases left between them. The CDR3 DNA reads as TGCGCCAGCAGCTTGGGACACACCACGAATGAGCAGTTCTTC. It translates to CASSLGHTTNEQFF. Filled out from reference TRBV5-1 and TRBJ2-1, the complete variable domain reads KAGVTQTPRYLIKTRGQQVTLSCSPISGHRSVSWYQQTPGQGLQFLFEYFSETQRNKGNFPGRFSGRQFSNSRSEMNVSTLELGDSALYLCASSLGHTTNEQFFGPGTRLTVL.

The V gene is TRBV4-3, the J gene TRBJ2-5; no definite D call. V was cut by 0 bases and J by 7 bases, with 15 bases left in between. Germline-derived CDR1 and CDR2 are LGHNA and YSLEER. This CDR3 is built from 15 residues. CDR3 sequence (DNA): TGCGCCAGCAGCCAAGATAGCAGCCCACGCGGGACCCAGTACTTC. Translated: CASSQDSSPRGTQYF.

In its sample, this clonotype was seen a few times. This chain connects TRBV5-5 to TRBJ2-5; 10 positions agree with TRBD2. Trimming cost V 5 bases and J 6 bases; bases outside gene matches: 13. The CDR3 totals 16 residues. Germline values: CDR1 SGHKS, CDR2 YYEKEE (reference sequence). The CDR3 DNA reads TGTGCCAGCAGGCACCTCCTAGCGGGGGACCTGCAGACCCAGTACTTC. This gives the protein CASRHLLAGDLQTQYF.

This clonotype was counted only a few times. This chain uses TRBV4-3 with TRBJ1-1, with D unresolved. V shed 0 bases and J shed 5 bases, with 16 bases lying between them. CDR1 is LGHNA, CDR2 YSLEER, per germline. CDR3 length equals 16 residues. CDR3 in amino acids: CASSQELGRRDTEAFF. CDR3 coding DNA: TGCGCCAGCAGCCAAGAACTCGGCAGGAGGGATACTGAAGCTTTCTTT.

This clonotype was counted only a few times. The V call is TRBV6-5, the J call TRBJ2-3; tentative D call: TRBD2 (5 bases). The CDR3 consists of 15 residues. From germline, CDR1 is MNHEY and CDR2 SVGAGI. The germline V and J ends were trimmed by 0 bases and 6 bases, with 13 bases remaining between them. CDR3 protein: CASSYSSGREDTQYF. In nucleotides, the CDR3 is TGTGCCAGCAGTTACTCAAGCGGTAGGGAGGATACGCAGTATTTT.

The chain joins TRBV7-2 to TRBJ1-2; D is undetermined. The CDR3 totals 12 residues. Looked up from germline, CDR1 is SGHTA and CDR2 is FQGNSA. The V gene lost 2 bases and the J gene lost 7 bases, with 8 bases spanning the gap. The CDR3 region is CASSLSDVGYTF. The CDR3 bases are TGTGCCAGCAGCTTATCGGACGTTGGCTACACCTTC.

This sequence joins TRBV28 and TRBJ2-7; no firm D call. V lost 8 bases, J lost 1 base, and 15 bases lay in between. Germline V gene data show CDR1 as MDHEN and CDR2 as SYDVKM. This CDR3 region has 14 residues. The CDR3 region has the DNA TGTGCCAGCCGACGGACCCTGTTTTCCTACGAGCAGTACTTC. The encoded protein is CASRRTLFSYEQYF.

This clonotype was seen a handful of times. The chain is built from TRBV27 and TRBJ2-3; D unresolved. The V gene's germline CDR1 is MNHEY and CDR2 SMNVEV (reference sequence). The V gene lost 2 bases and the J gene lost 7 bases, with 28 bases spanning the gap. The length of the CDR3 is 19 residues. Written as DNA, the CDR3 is TGTGCCAGCAGTTTACGAAAGGTATATCGACCAACTGCCTTATATACGCAGTATTTT. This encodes CASSLRKVYRPTALYTQYF.

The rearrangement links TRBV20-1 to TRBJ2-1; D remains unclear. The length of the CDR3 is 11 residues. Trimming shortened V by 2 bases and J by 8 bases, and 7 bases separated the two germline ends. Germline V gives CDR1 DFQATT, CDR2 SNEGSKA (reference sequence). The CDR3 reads CSARKTDEQFF. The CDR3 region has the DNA TGCAGTGCTAGAAAGACGGATGAGCAGTTCTTC.

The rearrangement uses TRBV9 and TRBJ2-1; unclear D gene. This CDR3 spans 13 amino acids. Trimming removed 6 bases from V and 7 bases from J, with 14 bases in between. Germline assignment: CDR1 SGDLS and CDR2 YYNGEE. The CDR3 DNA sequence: TGTGCCAGCAAAATGGCGGTGGGGAATGAGCAGTTCTTC. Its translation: CASKMAVGNEQFF.

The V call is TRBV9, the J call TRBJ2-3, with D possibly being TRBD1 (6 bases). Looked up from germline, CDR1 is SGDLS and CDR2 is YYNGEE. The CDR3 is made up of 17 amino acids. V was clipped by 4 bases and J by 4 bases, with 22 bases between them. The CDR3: CASSSKFGAGVPDTQYF. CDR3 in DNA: TGTGCCAGCAGCTCTAAGTTTGGGGCAGGGGTTCCAGATACGCAGTATTTT.

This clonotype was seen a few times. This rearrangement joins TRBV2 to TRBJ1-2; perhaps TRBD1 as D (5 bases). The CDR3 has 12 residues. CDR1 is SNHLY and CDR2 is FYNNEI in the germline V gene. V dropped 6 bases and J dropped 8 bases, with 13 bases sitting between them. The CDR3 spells CASRQAFQGYTF. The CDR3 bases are TGTGCCAGCAGACAGGCATTTCAAGGCTACACCTTC.

The CDR3 loop reads CASNTETAVGTDTQYF. For the CDR3, the DNA is TGTGCCAGCAACACAGAGACAGCGGTAGGGACAGATACGCAGTATTTT. This chain links TRBV4-2 with TRBJ2-3; perhaps D is TRBD1 or TRBD2 (5 bases each). This CDR3 is built from 16 residues. The V end was cut by 7 bases, the J end by 3 bases, with 20 bases between. CDR1 and CDR2 (germline): LGHNA, YNFKEQ.

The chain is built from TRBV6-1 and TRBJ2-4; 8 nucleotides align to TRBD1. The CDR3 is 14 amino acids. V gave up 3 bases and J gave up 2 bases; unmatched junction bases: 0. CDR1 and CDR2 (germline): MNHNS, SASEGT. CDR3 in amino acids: CASSDRGPKNIQYF. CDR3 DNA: TGTGCCAGCAGTGACAGGGGGCCCAAAAACATTCAGTACTTC.

This CDR3 is CASSQGGLAGDSYEQYF. The DNA of the CDR3 is TGCGCCAGCAGCCAAGGGGGACTAGCGGGGGACTCCTACGAGCAGTACTTC. This chain joins TRBV4-3 and TRBJ2-7; 14 nucleotides line up with TRBD2. Germline V CDR1 and CDR2: LGHNA, YSLEER. V was clipped by 1 base and J by 0 bases; unmatched bases: 2. The CDR3 is 17 residues long.

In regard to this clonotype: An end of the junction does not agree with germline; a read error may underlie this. In nucleotides, the CDR3 is TGCAGCGGTGAAGATGGGGGAAACGAGCAGTACTTC. Protein: CSGEDGGNEQYF. J is TRBJ2-7 and V is TRBV29-1, with D perhaps matching TRBD1 or TRBD2 (5 bases each). The CDR3 has 12 residues. Germline lookup yields CDR1 SQVTM and CDR2 ANQGSEA.

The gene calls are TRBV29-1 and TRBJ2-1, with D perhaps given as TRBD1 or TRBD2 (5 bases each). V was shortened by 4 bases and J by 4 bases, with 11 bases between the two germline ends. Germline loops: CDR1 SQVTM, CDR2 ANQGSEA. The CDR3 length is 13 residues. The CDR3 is CSVVGDAYNEQFF. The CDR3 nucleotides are TGCAGCGTTGTGGGGGACGCATACAATGAGCAGTTCTTC.

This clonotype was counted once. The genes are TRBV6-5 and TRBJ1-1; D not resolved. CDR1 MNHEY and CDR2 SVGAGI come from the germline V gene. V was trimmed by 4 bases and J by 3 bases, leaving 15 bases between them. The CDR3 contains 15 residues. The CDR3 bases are TGTGCCAGCAGTTCGCAGGATCTCCCATACACTGAAGCTTTCTTT. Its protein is CASSSQDLPYTEAFF.

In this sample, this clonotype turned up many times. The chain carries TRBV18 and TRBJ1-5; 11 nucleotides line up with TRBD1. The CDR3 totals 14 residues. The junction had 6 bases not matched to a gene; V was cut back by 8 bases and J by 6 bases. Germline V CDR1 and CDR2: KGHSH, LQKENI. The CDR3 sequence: CASSPGQGGQPQHF. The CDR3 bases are TGTGCCAGCAGCCCGGGACAGGGGGGTCAGCCCCAGCATTTT.

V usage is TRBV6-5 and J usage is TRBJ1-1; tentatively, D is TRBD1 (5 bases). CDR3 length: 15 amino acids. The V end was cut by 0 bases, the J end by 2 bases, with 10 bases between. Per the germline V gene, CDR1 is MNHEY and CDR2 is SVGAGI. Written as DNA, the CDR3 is TGTGCCAGCAGTTACTCAGTTACAGGTAACACTGAAGCTTTCTTT. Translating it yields CASSYSVTGNTEAFF.

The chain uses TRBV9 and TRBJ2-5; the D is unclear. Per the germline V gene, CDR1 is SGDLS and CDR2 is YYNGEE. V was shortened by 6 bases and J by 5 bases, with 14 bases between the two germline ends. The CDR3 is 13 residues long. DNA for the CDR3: TGTGCCAGCACCACCGGGCGTCAGGAGACCCAGTACTTC. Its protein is CASTTGRQETQYF.

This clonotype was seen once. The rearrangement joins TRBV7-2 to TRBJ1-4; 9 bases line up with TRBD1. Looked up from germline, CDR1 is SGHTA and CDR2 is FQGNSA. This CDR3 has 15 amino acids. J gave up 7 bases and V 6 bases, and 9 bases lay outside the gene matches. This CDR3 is CASRSRTGESEKLFF. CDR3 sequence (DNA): TGTGCCAGCAGATCCAGGACAGGGGAATCTGAAAAACTGTTTTTT.

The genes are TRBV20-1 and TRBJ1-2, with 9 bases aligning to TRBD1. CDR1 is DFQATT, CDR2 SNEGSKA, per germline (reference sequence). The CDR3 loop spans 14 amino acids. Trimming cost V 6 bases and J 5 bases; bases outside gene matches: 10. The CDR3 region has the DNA TGCAGTGCCAGACCGGGACAGGGCTTATATGGCTACACCTTC. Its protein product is CSARPGQGLYGYTF.

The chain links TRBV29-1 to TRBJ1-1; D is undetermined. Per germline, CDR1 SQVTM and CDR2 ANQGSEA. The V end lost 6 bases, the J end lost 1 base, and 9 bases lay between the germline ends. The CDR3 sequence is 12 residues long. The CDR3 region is CSVRGRNTEAFF. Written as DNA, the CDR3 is TGCAGCGTACGAGGGAGGAACACTGAAGCTTTCTTT.

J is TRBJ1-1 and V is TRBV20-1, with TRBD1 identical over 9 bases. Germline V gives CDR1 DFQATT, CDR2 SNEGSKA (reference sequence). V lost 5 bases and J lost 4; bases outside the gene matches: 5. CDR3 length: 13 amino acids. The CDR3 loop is CSAWDRVPTEAFF. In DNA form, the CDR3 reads TGCAGTGCTTGGGACAGGGTCCCCACTGAAGCTTTCTTT.

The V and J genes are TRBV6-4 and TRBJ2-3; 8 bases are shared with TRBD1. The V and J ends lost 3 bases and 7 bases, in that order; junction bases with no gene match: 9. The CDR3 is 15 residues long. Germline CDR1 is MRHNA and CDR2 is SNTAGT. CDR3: CASSDRPTGANTQYF. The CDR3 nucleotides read TGTGCCAGCAGTGATCGTCCGACAGGGGCCAATACGCAGTATTTT.

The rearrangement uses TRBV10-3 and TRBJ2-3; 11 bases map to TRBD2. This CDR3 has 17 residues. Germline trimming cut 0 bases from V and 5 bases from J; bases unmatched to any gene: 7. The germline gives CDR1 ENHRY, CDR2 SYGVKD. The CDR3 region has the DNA TGTGCCATCAGTGAGTCGAGCTTAGCGGGGGGGCAAGATACGCAGTATTTT. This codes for CAISESSLAGGQDTQYF.

As DNA, the CDR3 is TGTGCCAGCAGTGGCGCTAGCGGGGGACTATACAATGAGCAGTTCTTC. The encoded protein is CASSGASGGLYNEQFF. This sequence joins TRBV27 and TRBJ2-1; 10 nucleotides line up with TRBD2. V shed 5 bases, J shed 4 bases, and the junction held 8 bases outside the gene matches. In germline, CDR1 is MNHEY, CDR2 SMNVEV (reference sequence). The CDR3 covers 16 residues.